This T cell receptor beta chain was retrieved from a study of T cell repertoires in cytomegalovirus infection. In the study overall: As its CMV epitopes, the study selected recently identified HLA-C-restricted and well-studied HLA-B-restricted targets.

Study-wide results and caveats: Totalled public TCR beta family frequency picked out people who carried CMV plus the relevant HLA.

As to this clonotype: The target antigen is unknown.

TCRdb re-analysed the reads in MiXCR, keeping a single row per CDR3 protein. The sample has 750,000 to 900,000 distinct CDR3 sequences, about 29% seen once. The CDR3 contains 15 residues. V shed 4 bases, J shed 3 bases, and the junction held 5 bases outside the gene matches. Germline assignment: CDR1 MGHDK and CDR2 SYGVNS. The TCR originated in a human donor in good health (CMV status not recorded). Some clones in this sample may be carry-over from other donors' samples. The chain couples TRBV25-1 to TRBJ2-7; TRBD1 agrees at 11 bases. Source: cultured CD8+ T cells from PBMCs, taken from culture after CMV antigen stimulation. CDR3 sequence reads: CASSGQDRGLYEQYV. The CDR3 DNA reads TGTGCCAGCAGTGGTCAGGACAGGGGGCTCTACGAGCAGTACGTC.